These 10 T cell receptor beta chains share one sample of origin, sequenced in a study of vaccination and CD4 T cells after COVID-19 (dated by TCRdb to between 2021 and 2022). What the treatment or condition label conveys for this sample: approximately 11-day PBMC culture with coronavirus spike peptide pools or control peptides (ViraFEST assay). CD4+ T cells from unexposed donors were collected before the COVID-19 pandemic (2011-2018). For these TCRs, the target antigens are not known. The library was generated by PCR. The reads were generated on an Illumina iSeq 100. TCR sequencing of DNA from cultured CD4+ T cells used the Oncomine TCR Beta short-read assay at the Johns Hopkins FTIC core. TCRdb reprocessing: public reads trimmed at Q25 with fastp, clones called with MiXCR, in-frame beta chains kept. Rows are unified per CDR3 protein, each entry keeping the most common DNA and genes. The sample table lists some 7,400 distinct CDR3 sequences, 37% of them with a count of one. Clones ranked in the top ten supply 15% to 20% of the sample.

The sample taken for sequencing was CD4+ T cells from blood, cultured in vitro. Every receptor here comes from a human donor in good health.

This clonotype showed up just a few times. V usage is TRBV6-5 and J usage is TRBJ1-1; the D gene is possibly TRBD1 (5 bases). CDR3 size: 17 residues. The germline V and J ends were trimmed by 4 bases and 0 bases, with 18 bases remaining between them. Germline V CDR1 and CDR2: MNHEY, SVGAGI. CDR3 coding DNA: TGTGCCAGCAGTTCCCGACCGGGACTTCTTATGAACACTGAAGCTTTCTTT. It translates to CASSSRPGLLMNTEAFF.

J is TRBJ2-3 and V is TRBV25-1; D not resolved. In germline, CDR1 is MGHDK, CDR2 SYGVNS. This CDR3 has 13 residues. Deletions cut 7 bases from V and 3 bases from J, with 11 bases between. The CDR3 nucleotides are TGTGCCAGCATTGGGGATATTACAGATACGCAGTATTTT. This translates into CASIGDITDTQYF.

This clonotype was detected only a few times. The genes are TRBV20-1 and TRBJ1-6; D might be TRBD1 (6 bases). Germline-derived CDR1 and CDR2 are DFQATT and SNEGSKA (reference sequence). V was shortened by 5 bases and J by 8 bases, with 16 bases between the two germline ends. The CDR3 is 14 amino acids. The CDR3 DNA is TGCAGTGCTGAGAAAGGGGGTCGGGATTCACCCCTCCACTTT. Amino acids: CSAEKGGRDSPLHF.

The chain carries TRBV7-2 and TRBJ2-2; D unclear. This CDR3 contains 14 residues. Trimming took off 2 bases at V and 6 bases at J, with 10 bases between the two ends. The germline CDR1 and CDR2 sequences are SGHTA and FQGNSA. DNA of the CDR3: TGTGCCAGCAGCTTATTGGTCCGCGCCGGGGAGCTGTTTTTT. Translating gives CASSLLVRAGELFF.

The genes are TRBV4-2 and TRBJ1-2; 10 positions match TRBD1. The CDR3 runs 17 residues. V gave up 0 bases and J gave up 6 bases; unmatched junction bases: 10. Per the germline V gene, CDR1 is LGHNA and CDR2 is YNFKEQ. CDR3 in amino acids: CASSQEGPGQGSDGYTF. In nucleotides, the CDR3 is TGTGCCAGCAGCCAAGAAGGACCGGGACAGGGGTCTGATGGCTACACCTTC.

The V and J genes are TRBV19 and TRBJ2-3; 14 positions agree with TRBD2. After removal of 3 bases from V and 5 bases from J, the junction contained 1 base not matched to a gene. From germline, CDR1 is LNHDA and CDR2 SQIVND (reference sequence). CDR3 size: 15 residues. The chain's CDR3 is CASSMTSGREDTQYF. The CDR3 DNA is TGTGCCAGTAGTATGACTAGCGGGAGGGAAGATACGCAGTATTTT.

A few counts support this clonotype. J is TRBJ2-2 and V is TRBV20-1; D gene unclear. Germline values: CDR1 DFQATT, CDR2 SNEGSKA (reference sequence). The CDR3 is 14 residues long. Trimming removed 3 bases at V and 5 bases at J, with 13 bases between. The CDR3 DNA reads TGCAGTGCTAGTATTGAGCCCCTGACCGGGGAGCTGTTTTTT. The encoded protein is CSASIEPLTGELFF.

The J gene is TRBJ2-1, the V gene TRBV6-6; 10 bases align to TRBD2. Germline lookup yields CDR1 MNHNY and CDR2 SVGAGI (reference sequence). V trimming: 6 bases; J trimming: 5 bases; junction bases outside the gene matches: 1. This CDR3 comprises 13 residues. The CDR3 region is CASRAGGNNEQFF. In DNA, the CDR3 is TGTGCCAGCAGAGCGGGAGGGAACAATGAGCAGTTCTTC.

The table lists this clonotype with a count of one. The CDR3 nucleotides read TGTGCCAGCAGTTACTCGCGGCTTACTTCCTACAATGAGCAGTTCTTC. Protein: CASSYSRLTSYNEQFF. The rearrangement uses TRBV6-5 and TRBJ2-1, with unresolved D. The CDR3 has 16 residues. From germline, CDR1 is MNHEY and CDR2 SVGAGI. Trimming took off 0 bases at V and 1 base at J, with 10 bases between the two ends.

CDR3 sequence (DNA): TGTGCCAGCAGTTACTCGGGGGGGGCAGAGGCTTTCTTT. As protein: CASSYSGGAEAFF. The chain links TRBV6-5 to TRBJ1-1, with a possible D match to TRBD1 (6 bases). V gave up 0 bases and J gave up 11 bases, with 13 bases separating them. Per the germline V gene, CDR1 is MNHEY and CDR2 is SVGAGI. CDR3 length equals 13 residues.